Listed here are 18 T cell receptor beta chains from one sample, sequenced in a study of PD-1 blockade in classical Hodgkin lymphoma. Assay used: immunoSEQ multiplex PCR; TCRdb lists only in-frame clones, some missing. Among under 50,000 clones listed, 66% were seen once. As to time point: cycle 4 day 1 (C4D1), after about 6 weeks of nivolumab. Each patient's relapse followed autologous stem cell transplantation, and brentuximab vedotin exposure varied. The specimen comprised peripheral blood mononuclear cells (PBMCs), sampled before the fourth cycle of nivolumab. Receptors were obtained from a human donor with classical Hodgkin lymphoma.

The chain links TRBV4-3 to TRBJ2-3; 8 nucleotides align to TRBD2. The ends lost 0 bases at V and 3 bases at J; junction bases unmatched: 11. The CDR3 runs 18 residues. Germline-derived CDR1 and CDR2 are LGHNA and YSLEER. CDR3 sequence reads: CASSQEGGVASGTDTQYF. CDR3 in DNA: TGCGCCAGCAGCCAAGAGGGCGGTGTGGCTAGCGGGACAGATACGCAGTATTTT.

The chain's CDR3 is CASSGQGYEQFF. The DNA for the CDR3 is TGTGCCAGCAGCGGACAGGGCTATGAGCAGTTCTTC. This chain uses TRBV5-6 with TRBJ2-1; 8 bases agree with TRBD1. Trimming at V came to 4 bases and at J to 8 bases, leaving 2 bases not matched to a gene. The CDR3 length is 12 residues. Germline CDR1 and CDR2: SGHDT and YYEEEE.

The rearrangement uses TRBV19 and TRBJ1-5, with a possible D match to TRBD1 (5 bases). CDR1 is LNHDA, CDR2 SQIVND, per germline (reference sequence). The CDR3 has 13 residues. With 3 bases removed from V and 6 bases from J, the gap between germline ends came to 9 bases. The CDR3, as DNA: TGTGCCAGTAGTATCGAGGACACTCAGCCCCAGCATTTT. It codes for CASSIEDTQPQHF. Looking up the rest from reference TRBV19 and TRBJ1-5 gives the full variable domain: DGGITQSPKYLFRKEGQNVTLSCEQNLNHDAMYWYRQDPGQGLRLIYYSQIVNDFQKGDIAEGYSVSREKKESFPLTVTSAQKNPTAFYLCASSIEDTQPQHFGDGTRLSIL.

The rearrangement joins TRBV2 to TRBJ2-1, with TRBD2 as a possible D gene (5 bases). Trimming removed 5 bases at V and 2 bases at J, with 16 bases between. The germline gives CDR1 SNHLY, CDR2 FYNNEI. There are 16 residues in the CDR3. CDR3 loop: CASSRRFGLAYNEQFF. In nucleotides, the CDR3 is TGTGCCAGCAGTAGGAGATTTGGACTCGCCTACAATGAGCAGTTCTTC. Full variable domain (outside the CDR3, taken from reference TRBV2 and TRBJ2-1): EPEVTQTPSHQVTQMGQEVILRCVPISNHLYFYWYRQILGQKVEFLVSFYNNEISEKSEIFDDQFSVERPDGSNFTLKIRSTKLEDSAMYFCASSRRFGLAYNEQFFGPGTRLTVL.

The chain employs TRBV19 and TRBJ2-3; 9 positions match TRBD2. Germline CDR1 and CDR2: LNHDA and SQIVND (reference sequence). The CDR3 consists of 17 residues. J gave up 2 bases and V 4 bases, and 10 bases lay outside the gene matches. CDR3 sequence: CASSTLSGSFFTDTQYF. CDR3 sequence (DNA): TGTGCCAGTAGTACCCTTAGCGGGAGCTTTTTCACAGATACGCAGTATTTT. The whole variable domain, filled in from reference TRBV19 and TRBJ2-3, reads DGGITQSPKYLFRKEGQNVTLSCEQNLNHDAMYWYRQDPGQGLRLIYYSQIVNDFQKGDIAEGYSVSREKKESFPLTVTSAQKNPTAFYLCASSTLSGSFFTDTQYFGPGTRLTVL.

The chain combines TRBV30 with TRBJ2-5, with 9 bases matching TRBD1. This CDR3 region has 14 residues. The ends lost 8 bases at V and 4 bases at J; junction bases unmatched: 11. CDR1 and CDR2 from the germline V gene are GTSNPN and SVGIG (reference sequence). CDR3 DNA: TGTGCCCAATTCTTACAGGGGGCGCGAGAGACCCAGTACTTC. This codes for CAQFLQGARETQYF.

This rearrangement joins TRBV28 to TRBJ1-1; D gene unclear. Trimming removed 2 bases from V and 2 bases from J, with 3 bases in between. The CDR3 has 12 residues. In germline, CDR1 is MDHEN, CDR2 SYDVKM. CDR3 nucleotide sequence: TGTGCCAGCAGTTTAGTTAACACTGAAGCTTTCTTT. The encoded protein is CASSLVNTEAFF.

The J gene is TRBJ2-3, the V gene TRBV2, with D possibly being TRBD2 (6 bases). The CDR3 contains 15 residues. From germline, CDR1 is SNHLY and CDR2 FYNNEI. V was pared by 7 bases and J by 6 bases, with 20 bases between. This chain's CDR3 is CASIKEGLHGDTQYF. DNA of the CDR3: TGTGCCAGCATCAAAGAGGGACTCCACGGGGATACGCAGTATTTT.

V gene TRBV6-5 combines with J gene TRBJ1-6; D remains unclear. This CDR3 contains 14 residues. Germline-derived CDR1 and CDR2 are MNHEY and SVGAGI. V shed 5 bases and J shed 9 bases, with 14 bases lying between them. The CDR3 is CASSPDMSGSPLHF. In DNA, the CDR3 is TGTGCCAGCAGTCCAGACATGTCGGGTTCACCCCTCCACTTT.

The V gene is TRBV6-5, the J gene TRBJ2-2, with D uncertain. The germline CDR1 and CDR2 sequences are MNHEY and SVGAGI. The CDR3 runs 15 residues. V shed 1 base and J shed 3 bases, with 9 bases lying between them. DNA for the CDR3: TGTGCCAGCAGTTACTTGGCGACGTACACCGGGGAGCTGTTTTTT. Translated: CASSYLATYTGELFF.

The chain carries TRBV9 and TRBJ2-7; tentatively, D is TRBD2 (6 bases). Germline assignment: CDR1 SGDLS and CDR2 YYNGEE. The CDR3 spans 11 residues. V was pared by 3 bases and J by 7 bases, with 8 bases between. CDR3 nucleotide sequence: TGTGCCAGCAGCGGAGGACTAGAGCAGTACTTC. Translated: CASSGGLEQYF.

This chain connects TRBV6-5 to TRBJ1-1; the D gene is possibly TRBD1 (5 bases). This CDR3 spans 13 amino acids. Germline V gives CDR1 MNHEY, CDR2 SVGAGI. The germline V and J ends were trimmed by 4 bases and 7 bases, with 13 bases remaining between them. CDR3 DNA sequence: TGTGCCAGCAGTTCCTCGACAGTTCTTGAAGCTTTCTTT. This encodes CASSSSTVLEAFF.

This clone is labeled as medium-sized. The V and J genes are TRBV7-2 and TRBJ1-5; D is uncertain. Germline CDR1 and CDR2: SGHTA and FQGNSA. Between the trimmed V and J ends, which lost 1 base and 4 bases, there was a span of 5 bases. The length of the CDR3 is 13 residues. The CDR3 loop is CASSLGPNQPQHF. CDR3 nucleotide sequence: TGTGCCAGCAGCTTAGGTCCTAATCAGCCCCAGCATTTT. The full variable domain, with the rest looked up from reference TRBV7-2 and TRBJ1-5, is GAGVSQSPSNKVTEKGKDVELRCDPISGHTALYWYRQSLGQGLEFLIYFQGNSAPDKSGLPSDRFSAERTGGSVSTLTIQRTQQEDSAVYLCASSLGPNQPQHFGDGTRLSIL.

The V gene is TRBV5-6, the J gene TRBJ1-1, with D uncertain. This CDR3 is 14 amino acids long. Germline loops: CDR1 SGHDT, CDR2 YYEEEE. V lost 4 bases, J lost 3 bases, and 13 bases lay in between. CDR3: CASSRPKEDTEAFF. Here the CDR3 DNA reads TGTGCCAGCAGCCGCCCTAAGGAGGACACTGAAGCTTTCTTT.

J is TRBJ2-7 and V is TRBV28, with D perhaps matching TRBD2 (5 bases). Trimming removed 2 bases from V and 3 bases from J, with 14 bases in between. This CDR3 has 15 residues. CDR1 MDHEN and CDR2 SYDVKM come from the germline V gene. The CDR3 reads CASSLGFSGLYEQYF. The CDR3 DNA sequence: TGTGCCAGCAGTTTAGGGTTTTCAGGACTCTACGAGCAGTACTTC.

The chain has TRBV5-4 and TRBJ1-5, with 9 bases aligning to TRBD1. Trimming at V came to 3 bases and at J to 6 bases, leaving 13 bases not matched to a gene. The germline gives CDR1 SGHNT, CDR2 YYREEE (reference sequence). The CDR3 consists of 17 residues. The CDR3 DNA is TGTGCCAGCAGCTACGGTGGGGGACAGGGATTTAGTCAGCCCCAGCATTTT. This translates into CASSYGGGQGFSQPQHF.

This clone came up a few times. The sample holds other DNA sequences that translate to the same CDR3. The gene calls are TRBV7-6 and TRBJ2-5, with TRBD1 matching over 11 bases. The trim removed 5 bases at V and 5 bases at J, leaving 4 bases unmatched. This CDR3 contains 14 residues. Germline V gene lookup returns CDR1 SGHVS and CDR2 FNYEAQ. CDR3 protein: CASSPGTGGETQYF. The CDR3 DNA reads as TGTGCCAGCAGCCCTGGGACAGGGGGGGAGACCCAGTACTTC.

The genes are TRBV11-2 and TRBJ1-2, with 9 bases aligning to TRBD1. Per the germline V gene, CDR1 is SGHAT and CDR2 is FQNNGV. Unmatched junction bases numbered 9, after V lost 3 bases and J lost 7 bases. The CDR3 runs 15 residues. Written as DNA, the CDR3 is TGTGCCAGCAGCTTCAGGACAGGGGCAGGGGGTGGCTACACCTTC. It specifies CASSFRTGAGGGYTF.